Below, 30 T cell receptor beta chains from the same sample are listed, as sequenced in a study of lymphopenia after photon versus proton radiotherapy. Libraries were prepared by immunoSEQ multiplex PCR; TCRdb keeps only in-frame clonotypes and omits some of them. The sample contains 55,000 to 70,000 clones, approximately 83% of which appear only once. The specimen was peripheral blood, collected from a patient treated with photon-based radiotherapy. The receptors were sampled from a man aged 35 to 55 with gastric cancer.

The chain employs TRBV30 and TRBJ1-2; 8 bases line up with TRBD1. V shed 5 bases and J 5 bases; nucleotides not matched to a gene: 10. CDR3 length: 14 amino acids. Germline V gene data show CDR1 as GTSNPN and CDR2 as SVGIG (reference sequence). The CDR3 reads CAWDNYRGNYGYTF. In DNA form, the CDR3 reads TGTGCCTGGGATAATTACAGGGGGAATTATGGCTACACCTTC. Full variable domain (outside the CDR3, taken from reference TRBV30 and TRBJ1-2): SQTIHQWPATLVQPVGSPLSLECTVEGTSNPNLYWYRQAAGRGLQLLFYSVGIGQISSEVPQNLSASRPQDRQFILSSKKLLLSDSGFYLCAWDNYRGNYGYTFGSGTRLTVV.

This sequence joins TRBV5-6 and TRBJ2-3; 12 nucleotides match TRBD2. The germline CDR1 and CDR2 sequences are SGHDT and YYEEEE. After removal of 4 bases from V and 6 bases from J, the junction contained 9 bases not matched to a gene. The CDR3 loop spans 16 amino acids. DNA of the CDR3: TGTGCCAGCAGCCCACTAGCGGGGGGCCCGCGGGATACGCAGTATTTT. As protein: CASSPLAGGPRDTQYF.

The V call is TRBV12-5, the J call TRBJ1-5; D is perhaps TRBD1 (5 bases). Trimming cost V 6 bases and J 4 bases, with 16 bases left between them. This CDR3 contains 15 residues. Germline CDR1 reads LGHNT; CDR2 reads FRNRAP. The CDR3: CASGLAGGGNQPQHF. The CDR3 region has the DNA TGTGCTAGTGGCCTTGCGGGGGGAGGGAATCAGCCCCAGCATTTT.

In this sample, this clone turned up a few times. This sample includes further DNA sequences coding for the same CDR3. J is TRBJ1-5 and V is TRBV7-2, with 10 bases matching TRBD1. This CDR3 is 17 amino acids long. V lost 3 bases to trimming and J lost 0 bases; unmatched junction nucleotides: 5. The germline gives CDR1 SGHTA, CDR2 FQGNSA. CDR3 sequence (DNA): TGTGCCAGCAGCTTCTCCGGGACAGGGGATAGCAATCAGCCCCAGCATTTT. Translated: CASSFSGTGDSNQPQHF.

The chain carries TRBV5-4 and TRBJ1-2; D unresolved. Trimming shortened V by 5 bases and J by 4 bases, and 15 bases separated the two germline ends. The germline gives CDR1 SGHNT, CDR2 YYREEE (reference sequence). The CDR3 has 14 residues. The CDR3 coding sequence is TGTGCCAGCAGGCCGAGCCAGGACCCCTATGGCTACACCTTC. This gives the protein CASRPSQDPYGYTF. The entire variable domain, with the rest obtained from reference TRBV5-4 and TRBJ1-2, is as follows: ETGVTQSPTHLIKTRGQQVTLRCSSQSGHNTVSWYQQALGQGPQFIFQYYREEENGRGNFPPRFSGLQFPNYSSELNVNALELDDSALYLCASRPSQDPYGYTFGSGTRLTVV.

The chain is built from TRBV6-5 and TRBJ2-5; maybe TRBD2 (5 bases). The CDR3 sequence is 13 residues long. Trimming pared 5 bases from V and 1 base from J, leaving 8 bases between. Germline V gene data show CDR1 as MNHEY and CDR2 as SVGAGI. The CDR3 loop is CASSNGLQETQYF. CDR3 sequence (DNA): TGTGCCAGCAGTAACGGACTCCAAGAGACCCAGTACTTC.

The rearrangement joins TRBV19 to TRBJ1-1, with D maybe TRBD1 (6 bases). CDR3 length equals 15 residues. Germline V CDR1 and CDR2: LNHDA, SQIVND (reference sequence). V lost 8 bases and J lost 4, with 20 bases in between. Here the CDR3 reads CASADLGGGRTEAFF. As DNA, the CDR3 is TGTGCCAGTGCTGATCTAGGGGGTGGTCGCACTGAAGCTTTCTTT.

The chain couples TRBV5-1 to TRBJ2-3; TRBD2 matches 10 bases. This CDR3 contains 17 residues. The junction had 6 bases not matched to a gene; V was cut back by 0 bases and J by 2 bases. Germline CDR1 reads SGHRS; CDR2 reads YFSETQ. The CDR3: CASSLEPSGGPTDTQYF. CDR3 sequence (DNA): TGCGCCAGCAGCTTGGAACCTAGCGGGGGCCCCACAGATACGCAGTATTTT. The full variable domain, with the rest looked up from reference TRBV5-1 and TRBJ2-3, is KAGVTQTPRYLIKTRGQQVTLSCSPISGHRSVSWYQQTPGQGLQFLFEYFSETQRNKGNFPGRFSGRQFSNSRSEMNVSTLELGDSALYLCASSLEPSGGPTDTQYFGPGTRLTVL.

The V call is TRBV25-1, the J call TRBJ2-2; a weak D match, TRBD1 (5 bases). The CDR3 consists of 14 residues. Germline values: CDR1 MGHDK, CDR2 SYGVNS. Trimming stripped 1 base from V and 4 bases from J, with 7 bases between. The CDR3: CASSESQGTGELFF. CDR3 sequence (DNA): TGTGCCAGCAGTGAATCTCAGGGCACCGGGGAGCTGTTTTTT.

The V and J genes are TRBV19 and TRBJ1-5; D might be TRBD1 (6 bases). This CDR3 region has 14 residues. Looked up from germline, CDR1 is LNHDA and CDR2 is SQIVND (reference sequence). V dropped 9 bases and J dropped 0 bases, with 12 bases sitting between them. CDR3 sequence (DNA): TGTGCCAGCCGACAGGTCTATAGCAATCAGCCCCAGCATTTT. Protein product: CASRQVYSNQPQHF.

The V gene is TRBV7-2, the J gene TRBJ1-6, with unresolved D. Deletions cut 4 bases from V and 6 bases from J, with 13 bases between. CDR1 is SGHTA, CDR2 FQGNSA, per germline. This CDR3 region has 15 residues. The CDR3, as DNA: TGTGCCAGCAGCTCCGAACAGATACCTAATTCACCCCTCCACTTT. It codes for CASSSEQIPNSPLHF.

The gene calls are TRBV7-7 and TRBJ2-5; D not resolved. The CDR3 runs to 13 residues. Trimming pared 3 bases from V and 2 bases from J, leaving 7 bases between. The germline V gene has CDR1 SSHAT and CDR2 FNYEAQ (reference sequence). The CDR3, as DNA: TGTGCCAGCAGCTTCAGCGCGCAAGAGACCCAGTACTTC. Protein sequence: CASSFSAQETQYF.

The V and J genes are TRBV7-6 and TRBJ2-5; 7 nucleotides line up with TRBD1. J lost 5 bases, V lost 6 bases, and 9 bases had no gene match. The germline V gene encodes CDR1 SGHVS and CDR2 FNYEAQ. This CDR3 is 14 amino acids long. In DNA form, the CDR3 reads TGTGCCAGCAGATACGAGGGGGCAGGGGAGACCCAGTACTTC. Translation gives CASRYEGAGETQYF. The full variable domain, completed using reference TRBV7-6 and TRBJ2-5, is GAGVSQSPRYKVTKRGQDVALRCDPISGHVSLYWYRQALGQGPEFLTYFNYEAQQDKSGLPNDRFSAERPEGSISTLTIQRTEQRDSAMYRCASRYEGAGETQYFGPGTRLLVL.

The chain couples TRBV11-2 to TRBJ1-1; weak D call: TRBD1 (5 bases). The CDR3 runs 13 residues. The V gene's germline CDR1 is SGHAT and CDR2 FQNNGV. V lost 5 bases, J lost 2 bases, and 9 bases lay in between. The chain's CDR3 is CASSPQENTEAFF. The CDR3 DNA reads as TGTGCCAGCAGCCCACAGGAAAACACTGAAGCTTTCTTT.

The chain recombines TRBV5-1 with TRBJ2-5; a possible D gene is TRBD2 (6 bases). V lost 6 bases and J lost 2, with 17 bases in between. The germline CDR1 and CDR2 sequences are SGHRS and YFSETQ. The CDR3 spans 15 residues. The chain's CDR3 is CASTLRRAGQETQYF. CDR3 bases: TGCGCCAGCACCCTGCGGCGGGCGGGACAAGAGACCCAGTACTTC.

The chain recombines TRBV4-2 with TRBJ2-1; 7 bases line up with TRBD2. The CDR3 runs 16 residues. Germline V gene sequence: CDR1 LGHNA, CDR2 YNFKEQ. Trimming at V came to 3 bases and at J to 7 bases, leaving 12 bases not matched to a gene. The CDR3 bases are TGTGCCAGCAGCCAGTCCGGGACTACCTTATTGAATGAGCAGTTCTTC. This translates into CASSQSGTTLLNEQFF.

V gene TRBV7-2 combines with J gene TRBJ1-1; the D gene is possibly TRBD1 (5 bases). V dropped 1 base and J dropped 11 bases, with 14 bases sitting between them. The CDR3 runs to 13 residues. Germline CDR1 reads SGHTA; CDR2 reads FQGNSA. DNA of the CDR3: TGTGCCAGCAGCTTAGGGACAACCGGAAAGGCTTTCTTT. This gives the protein CASSLGTTGKAFF. The variable domain in full, with the rest retrieved from reference TRBV7-2 and TRBJ1-1, is GAGVSQSPSNKVTEKGKDVELRCDPISGHTALYWYRQSLGQGLEFLIYFQGNSAPDKSGLPSDRFSAERTGGSVSTLTIQRTQQEDSAVYLCASSLGTTGKAFFGQGTRLTVV.

The CDR3 here is CASNRQGSTYEQYF. CDR3 sequence (DNA): TGTGCCAGCAACCGACAGGGGTCAACCTACGAGCAGTACTTC. The chain carries TRBV9 and TRBJ2-7, with 8 bases matching TRBD1. J was trimmed by 2 bases and V by 6 bases; bases with no gene match: 7. The CDR3 is 14 amino acids. CDR1 is SGDLS, CDR2 YYNGEE, per germline.

The rearrangement links TRBV5-6 to TRBJ2-5; D is unresolved. There are 13 residues in the CDR3. CDR1 and CDR2 (germline): SGHDT, YYEEEE. V dropped 2 bases and J dropped 0 bases, with 5 bases sitting between them. CDR3 residues: CASSLVYQETQYF. For the CDR3, the DNA is TGTGCCAGCAGCTTAGTGTACCAAGAGACCCAGTACTTC.

The chain combines TRBV4-3 with TRBJ1-4; possible D gene TRBD1, 5 bases. V lost 0 bases, J lost 8 bases, and 7 bases lay in between. Per the germline V gene, CDR1 is LGHNA and CDR2 is YSLEER. This CDR3 has 13 amino acids. The CDR3 nucleotides are TGCGCCAGCAGCCAAGAGGGGGGGGAAAAACTGTTTTTT. Protein: CASSQEGGEKLFF.

V usage is TRBV29-1 and J usage is TRBJ1-2, with D perhaps TRBD1 (5 bases). V was clipped by 4 bases and J by 4 bases, with 10 bases between them. The germline V gene has CDR1 SQVTM and CDR2 ANQGSEA. The CDR3 consists of 12 residues. CDR3 region: CSVAGQGYGYTF. The CDR3 nucleotides are TGCAGCGTTGCCGGGCAGGGCTATGGCTACACCTTC.

This clone was detected once. The chain recombines TRBV5-1 with TRBJ2-5; D is unclear. The J call may be wrong; the DNA end is better matched by TRBJ2-7. Germline CDR1 reads SGHRS; CDR2 reads YFSETQ. CDR3 length: 14 residues. CDR3 amino acids: CASSPPETSYEQYF. The DNA for the CDR3 is TGCGCCAGCAGCCCCCCGGAAACCTCCTACGAGCAGTACTTC.

The chain uses TRBV9 and TRBJ2-2; the match to TRBD1 covers 7 bases. The CDR3 consists of 14 residues. CDR1 and CDR2 from the germline V gene are SGDLS and YYNGEE. Germline trimming cut 3 bases from V and 1 base from J; bases unmatched to any gene: 0. As DNA, the CDR3 is TGTGCCAGCAGCGGACAGGGGAACACCGGGGAGCTGTTTTTT. Residues: CASSGQGNTGELFF.

V gene TRBV6-6 combines with J gene TRBJ1-5; D may be TRBD1 (5 bases). The CDR3 covers 13 residues. In germline, CDR1 is MNHNY, CDR2 SVGAGI (reference sequence). Between the trimmed V and J ends, which lost 6 bases and 6 bases, there was a span of 12 bases. The CDR3 sequence is CASRDSLGQPQHF. As DNA, the CDR3 is TGTGCCAGCAGAGACAGCCTCGGTCAGCCCCAGCATTTT.

This chain joins TRBV7-2 and TRBJ1-2; TRBD1 matches 12 bases. From germline, CDR1 is SGHTA and CDR2 FQGNSA. This CDR3 contains 15 residues. Losses at the gene ends were 3 bases for V and 7 bases for J; bases not matched to a gene: 6. The CDR3: CASSFGDRGQIGYTF. CDR3 DNA: TGTGCCAGCAGCTTCGGGGACAGGGGGCAGATTGGCTACACCTTC.

CDR3 coding DNA: TGTGCCACCGTTGGGCTAGCGGGGGCCCGGCAGTACTTC. Translation gives CATVGLAGARQYF. The V gene is TRBV10-3, the J gene TRBJ2-7; 10 bases fit TRBD2. The CDR3 has 13 amino acids. Germline V gene lookup returns CDR1 ENHRY and CDR2 SYGVKD. The J segment lost 9 bases and the V segment lost 10 bases, leaving 12 bases of the junction unmatched.

This CDR3 reads CASSLGQGAPYGYTF. CDR3 coding DNA: TGTGCCAGTAGTCTCGGACAGGGGGCTCCCTATGGCTACACCTTC. The rearrangement links TRBV19 to TRBJ1-2, with 11 bases matching TRBD1. Germline trimming cut 5 bases from V and 4 bases from J; bases unmatched to any gene: 6. CDR3 length equals 15 residues. Germline V gives CDR1 LNHDA, CDR2 SQIVND (reference sequence).

The genes are TRBV29-1 and TRBJ2-7; unclear D gene. The V end was cut by 7 bases, the J end by 0 bases, with 10 bases between. This CDR3 has 12 residues. Germline V CDR1 and CDR2: SQVTM, ANQGSEA. The CDR3 region is CSAEVRSYEQYF. CDR3 sequence (DNA): TGCAGCGCCGAGGTGCGCTCCTACGAGCAGTACTTC.

This clone was detected a few times. The rearrangement uses TRBV11-2 and TRBJ1-6; no clear D. The CDR3 loop spans 14 amino acids. Trimming pared 0 bases from V and 7 bases from J, leaving 7 bases between. The V gene's germline CDR1 is SGHAT and CDR2 FQNNGV. CDR3 coding DNA: TGTGCCAGCAGCTTAGATCTGCGGAATTCACCCCTCCACTTT. It yields the protein CASSLDLRNSPLHF. Looking up the rest from reference TRBV11-2 and TRBJ1-6 gives the full variable domain: EAGVAQSPRYKIIEKRQSVAFWCNPISGHATLYWYQQILGQGPKLLIQFQNNGVVDDSQLPKDRFSAERLKGVDSTLKIQPAKLEDSAVYLCASSLDLRNSPLHFGNGTRLTVT.

This sequence joins TRBV14 and TRBJ1-2; the D is unclear. Germline CDR1 and CDR2: SGHDN and FVKESK. This CDR3 has 14 amino acids. V was pared by 1 base and J by 7 bases, with 13 bases between. CDR3 nucleotide sequence: TGTGCCAGCAGCCAAGGGAGGAATTTCGGTGGCTACACCTTC. Translation gives CASSQGRNFGGYTF.